This is a list of T cell receptor beta chains from one sample in a study of blood T cell repertoires in COVID-19. Assay: immunoSEQ multiplex PCR; the TCRdb copy retains only in-frame clones and omits some. The table lists around 65,000 clones, roughly 80% of them singletons. The sample was peripheral blood. These receptor sequences come from a man between 60 and 75 years old with acute or convalescent COVID-19. The CDR3 runs from the conserved cysteine through the conserved F or W. D genes are given only for firm matches. Clone size, where shown, is once, few, many, or a class for clones that have expanded.

v_call	d_call	j_call	clone_size	cdr3_nt	cdr3_aa
TRBV5-1	TRBD1	TRBJ1-5	few	TGCGCCAGCAGCTGGACAGGGGCGGGTCAGCCCCAGCATTTT	CASSWTGAGQPQHF
TRBV7-9	NA	TRBJ1-1	NA	TGTGCCAGCACCAATCAGGGTTGGACTGAAGCTTTCTTT	CASTNQGWTEAFF
TRBV9	TRBD1	TRBJ1-1	NA	TGTGCCAGCAGCGTAGGGGGACAGGGGGCTGAAGCTTTCTTT	CASSVGGQGAEAFF
TRBV4-2	NA	TRBJ1-1	NA	TGTGCCAGCAGCCAAGAATCGGGGGTCACTGAAGCTTTCTTT	CASSQESGVTEAFF
TRBV27	TRBD1	TRBJ2-7	NA	TGTGCCAGCAGTTTTAGGGACAGCCACCCCTACGAGCAGTACTTC	CASSFRDSHPYEQYF
TRBV7-2	NA	TRBJ2-3	NA	TGTGCCAGCAGCTTGCGGGGGCAGGCAGATACGCAGTATTTT	CASSLRGQADTQYF
TRBV7-2	NA	TRBJ1-1	medium-sized	TGTGCCAGCAGCTTAGCGAGCGTCCAGGGGTGGAAGAACACTGAAGCTTTCTTT	CASSLASVQGWKNTEAFF
TRBV4-3	TRBD2	TRBJ2-3	NA	TGCGCCAGCAGCCAAGCCACTAGCGGGAGGGCCGTAGATACGCAGTATTTT	CASSQATSGRAVDTQYF
TRBV6-5	NA	TRBJ2-1	NA	TGTGCCAGCAGTTATGTTGGCCGGGATGAGCAGTTCTTC	CASSYVGRDEQFF
TRBV6-6	TRBD2	TRBJ2-7	few	TGTGCCAGCAGTTCGCCTAGACTAGCGGGAGCAGTCGAGCAGTACTTC	CASSSPRLAGAVEQYF
TRBV5-6	TRBD1	TRBJ2-3	few	TGTGCCAGCAGCATTTACAGGGGAGCTAGCACAGATACGCAGTATTTT	CASSIYRGASTDTQYF
TRBV2	NA	TRBJ1-1	few	TGTGCCAGCAGTGTATCCCCGAACACTGAAGCTTTCTTT	CASSVSPNTEAFF
TRBV13	TRBD1	TRBJ1-2	NA	TGTGCCAGCAGCCGTCGAGGGACAGGGGCTAACTATGGCTACACCTTC	CASSRRGTGANYGYTF
TRBV7-9	NA	TRBJ1-1	NA	TGTGCCAGCAGCTTAGTTATTCAGGGTGAAGCTTTCTTT	CASSLVIQGEAFF
TRBV10-2	NA	TRBJ1-2	NA	TGCGCCAGCACTGACATAGGGGATGGCTACACCTTC	CASTDIGDGYTF
TRBV11-2	NA	TRBJ2-7	NA	TGTGCCAGCAGCCACAGTCACAGACCCCCCTACGAGCAGTACTTC	CASSHSHRPPYEQYF
TRBV29-1	TRBD1	TRBJ1-3	NA	TGCAGCGTGACAGGGACGGCCGCCAGGGGAAACACCATATATTTT	CSVTGTAARGNTIYF
TRBV5-4	TRBD2	TRBJ2-1	few	TGTGCCAGCAGTTCCTGGGGAGCGGGAGAAGTAAATGAGCAGTTCTTC	CASSSWGAGEVNEQFF
TRBV7-9	NA	TRBJ2-7	NA	TGTGCCAGCAGCTCCCCGAGTCTCTACGAGCAGTACTTC	CASSSPSLYEQYF
TRBV28	NA	TRBJ2-7	NA	TGTGCCAGCAGTTTAATTCAGGGGAGCAACGAGCAGTACTTC	CASSLIQGSNEQYF
TRBV11-2	NA	TRBJ2-1	few	TGTGCCAGCAGCTTCATCGGACTTTTAGAGCAGTTCTTC	CASSFIGLLEQFF
TRBV4-1	TRBD2	TRBJ2-1	NA	TGCGCCAGCAGCCAAGAGGGACTAGCGGGAGGTTGGGAGCAGTTCTTC	CASSQEGLAGGWEQFF
TRBV9	NA	TRBJ2-1	NA	TGTGCCAGCAGCGTAGCCCAATGGGGGGACAATGAGCAGTTCTTC	CASSVAQWGDNEQFF
TRBV10-3	NA	TRBJ2-1	NA	TGTGCCATCAGTGAGGACCGGAGAAGCTCCTACAATGAGCAGTTCTTC	CAISEDRRSSYNEQFF
TRBV9	NA	TRBJ2-1	NA	TGTGCCAGCAGCGTAGGCGGCTCCTACAATGAGCAGTTCTTC	CASSVGGSYNEQFF
TRBV9	TRBD1	TRBJ1-2	NA	TGTGCCAGCAGCCAGGGGGACAGAAACTATGGCTACACCTTC	CASSQGDRNYGYTF
TRBV7-9	TRBD2	TRBJ2-1	once	TGTGCCAGCAGCGGCCGGACTAGCGGGATCTACAATGAGCAGTTCTTC	CASSGRTSGIYNEQFF
TRBV5-1	NA	TRBJ2-7	NA	TGCGCCAGCAGCCTAGGGACAGCCGGGGGCGAGCAGTACTTC	CASSLGTAGGEQYF
TRBV7-2	NA	TRBJ1-5	NA	TGTGCCAGCAGCATACAGAGAAATCAGCCCCAGCATTTT	CASSIQRNQPQHF
TRBV19	TRBD1	TRBJ1-5	few	TGTGCCAGTAGTACCCCGGACAGGGGTAACAATCAGCCCCAGCATTTT	CASSTPDRGNNQPQHF
TRBV4-1	NA	TRBJ1-5	NA	TGCGCCAGCAGCCAAGGGGGCACTCAGCCCCAGCATTTT	CASSQGGTQPQHF
TRBV27	TRBD1	TRBJ2-7	NA	TGTGCCAGCAGTACCCGACAGGGGCCTTCCTACGAGCAGTACTTC	CASSTRQGPSYEQYF
TRBV11-2	NA	TRBJ1-4	NA	TGTGCCAGCAGGGAGACAGCAAAAATTGGGGAACTGTTTTTT	CASRETAKIGELFF
TRBV6-2/TRBV6-3	NA	TRBJ2-2	NA	TGTGCCAGCAGCCCCGCACTTGGCGGGGAGCTGTTTTTT	CASSPALGGELFF
TRBV9	TRBD2	TRBJ2-7	NA	TGTGCCAGCAGCCCTCGGACTAGCGGGACTTACGAGCAGTACTTC	CASSPRTSGTYEQYF
TRBV19	TRBD2	TRBJ2-2	NA	TGTGCCAGTAAAACGGGAGGCACGAACACCGGGGAGCTGTTTTTT	CASKTGGTNTGELFF
TRBV13	TRBD1	TRBJ1-2	NA	TGTGCCAGCAGCTTCGGACAGGGGGTCTATGGCTACACCTTC	CASSFGQGVYGYTF
TRBV11-1	TRBD1	TRBJ2-7	few	TGTGCCAGCAGCGTGGGGCGGGACAGGGGCCACGAGCAGTACTTC	CASSVGRDRGHEQYF
TRBV28	NA	TRBJ1-2	NA	TGTGCCAGCGGCCTGGGGAGGAGTGGCTACACCTTC	CASGLGRSGYTF
TRBV5-1	NA	TRBJ1-5	once	TGCGCCAGCAGCCTGCAGGGTAGCAATCAGCCCCAGCATTTT	CASSLQGSNQPQHF
TRBV20-1	NA	TRBJ1-4	NA	TGCAGTGCTAGTAAGGCGGCCAGAGAGAATGAAAAACTGTTTTTT	CSASKAARENEKLFF
TRBV5-8	TRBD2	TRBJ2-1	NA	TGTGCCAGCAGCTATTCGCGACTAGCGGGAGGGCCTGGCAATGAGCAGTTCTTC	CASSYSRLAGGPGNEQFF
TRBV4-3	NA	TRBJ2-1	NA	TGCGCCAGCAGCCAAGAAGGGGTCGCTCTAGGTGAGCAGTTCTTC	CASSQEGVALGEQFF
TRBV11-2	TRBD2	TRBJ2-3	once	TGTGCCAGCAGCTTACAGACTAGCAACACAGATACGCAGTATTTT	CASSLQTSNTDTQYF
TRBV6-2/TRBV6-3	TRBD2	TRBJ2-4	NA	TGTGCCAGCAGTTACTCTCGCGGGAGAGGAAACATTCAGTACTTC	CASSYSRGRGNIQYF
TRBV5-5	TRBD2	TRBJ2-5	NA	TGTGCCAGCAGCTTGGATCGGGCTAGCGGGCCCCTCGGAGAGACCCAGTACTTC	CASSLDRASGPLGETQYF
TRBV6-5	TRBD1	TRBJ2-4	NA	TGTGCCAGCAGTTACTCGGGGACAGGGTTTCAAAACATTCAGTACTTC	CASSYSGTGFQNIQYF
TRBV5-8	TRBD2	TRBJ2-3	NA	TGTGCCAGCAGCACCGGGACTAGCGTATCTAGCACAGATACGCAGTATTTT	CASSTGTSVSSTDTQYF
TRBV6-6	NA	TRBJ1-2	NA	TGTGCCAGCAGTTACCACACAGATCGGGGCTACACCTTC	CASSYHTDRGYTF
TRBV6-2/TRBV6-3	NA	TRBJ2-7	once	TGTGCCAGCAGTTTGGGCAGTCACAACGAGCAGTACTTC	CASSLGSHNEQYF
TRBV25-1	TRBD1	TRBJ1-1	NA	TGTGCCAGCAGTCCCAGGGGGCGAATGAACACTGAAGCTTTCTTT	CASSPRGRMNTEAFF